This entry features one T cell receptor (beta chain) sequence. The target of this receptor is not known. The record has no base qualities; no much larger clone is one base away. Libraries were constructed by the immunoSEQ multiplex PCR assay. Here the immuneACCESS table is served through TCRdb, limited to in-frame sequences with V and J called. Missing clones are a known gap in these copies; in checked studies unresolved V genes cover under half, and the rest lacks a known reason. For this sample the table gives 2,000 to 2,500 clones, of which roughly 83% were detected only once. Clones ranked in the top ten supply about 2.9% of the sample. This sample stems from a study of chemoradiotherapy in HPV16-positive cancers (dated by TCRdb to between 2022 and 2023). In terms of the full investigation: Functional T-cell assays on cells from a couple of HPV16-positive patients defined candidate HPV-specific T-cell clones and common TCR motifs. The study asked whether T-cell immunity to the HPV oncoproteins E6 and E7 changes during chemoradiotherapy and whether this immunity affects survival. The candidate HPV-specific TCRs and motifs were then tracked in TCR repertoires from about 90 patients with HPV-related cancers. What the work shows at the level of the full study, not this receptor alone: In HPV16-positive patients, expansion of HPV-responsive T cells during chemoradiotherapy was associated with improved recurrence-free survival. Only two HPV16-positive patients were used to derive the functional definition of HPV-specific T cells, and the survival association was reported for HPV16-positive patients. Expansion of candidate HPV-specific clones and E7-related TCR motifs was observed in the tumor microenvironment during treatment, whereas no such expansion was observed for non-HPV-specific T cells.

V and J are truncated by 5 bases and 6 bases respectively, leaving an intervening sequence of 9 bases. The CDR3 spans 12 residues, from the cysteine through the phenylalanine. Solely the CDR3 DNA is kept, with 36 bases framed from the first base. From a lookup of the germline V gene, CDR1 and CDR2 are SGHTA and FQGTGA. Repertoires were sampled multiple times during chemoradiotherapy, which allowed clonal expansion in the tumor microenvironment to be followed. The sequenced sample was tumor tissue, obtained from a patient who underwent chemoradiotherapy. The clonotype originates from a human donor with HPV-associated anogenital cancer. Here the chain combines TRBV7-3 and TRBJ2-3; TRBD1 is a weak D gene call, 5 bases matching. The CDR3 sequence is CASSPDMDTQYF. The DNA is as follows: TGTGCCAGCAGCCCGGACATGGATACGCAGTATTTT. With the portions outside the CDR3 filled from the reference TRBV7-3 and TRBJ2-3 genes, the complete variable region becomes GAGVSQTPSNKVTEKGKYVELRCDPISGHTALYWYRQSLGQGPEFLIYFQGTGAADDSGLPNDRFFAVRPEGSVSTLKIQRTERGDSAVYLCASSPDMDTQYFGPGTRLTVL.